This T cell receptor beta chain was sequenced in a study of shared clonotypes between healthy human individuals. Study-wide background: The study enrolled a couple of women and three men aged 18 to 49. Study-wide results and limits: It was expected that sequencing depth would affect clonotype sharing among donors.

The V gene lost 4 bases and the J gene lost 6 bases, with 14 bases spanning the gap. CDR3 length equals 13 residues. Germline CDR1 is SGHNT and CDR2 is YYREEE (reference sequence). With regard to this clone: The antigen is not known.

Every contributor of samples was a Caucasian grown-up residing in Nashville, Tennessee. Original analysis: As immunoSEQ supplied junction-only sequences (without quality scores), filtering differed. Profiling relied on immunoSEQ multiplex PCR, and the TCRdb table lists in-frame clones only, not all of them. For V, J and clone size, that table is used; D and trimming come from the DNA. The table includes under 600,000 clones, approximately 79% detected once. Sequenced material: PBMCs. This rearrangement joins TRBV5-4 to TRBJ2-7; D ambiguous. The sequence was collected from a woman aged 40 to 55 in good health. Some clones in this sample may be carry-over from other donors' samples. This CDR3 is CASSVPALGEQYF. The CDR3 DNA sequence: TGTGCCAGCAGCGTTCCCGCTTTGGGCGAGCAGTACTTC. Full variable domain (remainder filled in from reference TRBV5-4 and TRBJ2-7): ETGVTQSPTHLIKTRGQQVTLRCSSQSGHNTVSWYQQALGQGPQFIFQYYREEENGRGNFPPRFSGLQFPNYSSELNVNALELDDSALYLCASSVPALGEQYFGPGTRLTVT.